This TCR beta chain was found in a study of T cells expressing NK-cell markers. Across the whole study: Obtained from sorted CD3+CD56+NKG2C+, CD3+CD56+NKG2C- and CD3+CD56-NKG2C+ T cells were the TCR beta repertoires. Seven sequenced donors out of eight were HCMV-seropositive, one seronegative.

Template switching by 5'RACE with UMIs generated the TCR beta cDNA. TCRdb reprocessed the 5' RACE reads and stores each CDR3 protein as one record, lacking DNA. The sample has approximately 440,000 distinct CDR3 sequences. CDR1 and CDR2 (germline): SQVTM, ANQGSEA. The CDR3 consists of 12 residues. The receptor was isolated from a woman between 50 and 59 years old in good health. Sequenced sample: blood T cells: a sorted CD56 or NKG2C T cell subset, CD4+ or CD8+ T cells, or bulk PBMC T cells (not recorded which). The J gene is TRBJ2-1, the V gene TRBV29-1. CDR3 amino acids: CSVAQARNEQFF.